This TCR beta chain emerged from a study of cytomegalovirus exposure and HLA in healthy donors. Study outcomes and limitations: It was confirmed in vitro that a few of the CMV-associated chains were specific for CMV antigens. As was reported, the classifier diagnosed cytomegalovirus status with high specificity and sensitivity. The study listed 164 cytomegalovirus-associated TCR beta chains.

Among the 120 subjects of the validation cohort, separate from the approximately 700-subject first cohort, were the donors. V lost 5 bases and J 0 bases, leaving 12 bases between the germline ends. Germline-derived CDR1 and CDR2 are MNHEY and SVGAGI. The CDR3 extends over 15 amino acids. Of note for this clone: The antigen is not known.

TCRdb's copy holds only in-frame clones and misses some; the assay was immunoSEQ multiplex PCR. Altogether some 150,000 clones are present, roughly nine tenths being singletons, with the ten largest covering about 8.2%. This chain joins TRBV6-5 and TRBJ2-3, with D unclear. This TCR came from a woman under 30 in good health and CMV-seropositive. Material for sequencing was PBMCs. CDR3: CASSVRSTSTDTQYF. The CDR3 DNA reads TGTGCCAGCAGTGTCCGGTCCACTAGCACAGATACGCAGTATTTT.